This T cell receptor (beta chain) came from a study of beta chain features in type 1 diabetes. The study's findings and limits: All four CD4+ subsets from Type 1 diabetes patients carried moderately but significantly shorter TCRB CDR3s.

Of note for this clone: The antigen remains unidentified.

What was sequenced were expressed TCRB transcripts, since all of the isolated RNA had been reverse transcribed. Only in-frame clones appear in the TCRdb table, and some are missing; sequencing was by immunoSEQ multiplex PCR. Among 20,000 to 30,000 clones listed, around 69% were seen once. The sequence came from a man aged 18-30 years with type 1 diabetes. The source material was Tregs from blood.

CDR3 loop: CASGGGPSSEQYF. CDR3 in DNA: TGCGCCAGTGGGGGAGGTCCCTCGAGCGAGCAGTACTTC. The V and J genes are TRBV5-1 and TRBJ2-5, with D possibly TRBD2 on 6 matching bases. The assigned J gene may be wrong: the sequence end matches TRBJ2-7 better. The CDR3 totals 13 residues. Germline CDR1 and CDR2: SGHRS and YFSETQ.